These T cell receptor beta chains were read from a single sample in a study of blood T cell repertoires in COVID-19. Repertoires were generated with immunoSEQ multiplex PCR, while TCRdb's copy carries only in-frame clones and drops some. The sample records about 230,000 clones, approximately 82% being singletons. Material for sequencing was peripheral blood. Receptors were obtained from a man aged 80 or over with acute or convalescent COVID-19. Each CDR3 is given with its conserved first and last residue. Fields, in order: J gene, clone size, V gene, CDR3 protein. Only some rows state a clone size, as once, few, many or a class for expanded clones.

J: TRBJ2-7
size: NA
V: TRBV28
CDR3: CASTSRETTYEQYF

J: TRBJ1-3
size: NA
V: TRBV29-1
CDR3: CSVLIISGNTIYF

J: TRBJ2-3
size: NA
V: TRBV7-9
CDR3: CASSLAGQSTDTQYF

J: TRBJ2-4
size: NA
V: TRBV18
CDR3: CASSPPGLAAKNIQYF

J: TRBJ2-3
size: NA
V: TRBV18
CDR3: CASSPLGTATDTQYF

J: TRBJ1-2
size: NA
V: TRBV10-3
CDR3: CAISEAGAGTNYGYTF

J: TRBJ2-3
size: NA
V: TRBV7-5
CDR3: CARRVHRVSDTQYF

J: TRBJ2-7
size: once
V: TRBV5-4
CDR3: CASSPHTHEQYF

J: TRBJ2-7
size: few
V: TRBV20-1
CDR3: CSASPSGVSYEQYF

J: TRBJ1-5
size: NA
V: TRBV6-5
CDR3: CASSWDRYSNQPQHF

J: TRBJ2-1
size: few
V: TRBV21-1
CDR3: CASSTSSGSPFWSEQFF

J: TRBJ2-3
size: NA
V: TRBV5-6
CDR3: CASSAEQGYTDTQYF

J: TRBJ1-2
size: NA
V: TRBV28
CDR3: CASSLSDGYTF

J: TRBJ2-7
size: NA
V: TRBV19
CDR3: CASSMGQGPYEQYF

J: TRBJ2-7
size: NA
V: TRBV5-6
CDR3: CASSWGTGSIYEQYF

J: TRBJ2-5
size: few
V: TRBV29-1
CDR3: CSGNGQGSGETQYF

J: TRBJ2-1
size: NA
V: TRBV6-4
CDR3: CASSPGGNEQFF

J: TRBJ2-7
size: NA
V: TRBV2
CDR3: CAGSLAYEQYF

J: TRBJ1-2
size: NA
V: TRBV27
CDR3: CASSPRDKTYGYTF

J: TRBJ2-1
size: NA
V: TRBV19
CDR3: CASSITGGPYNEQFF

J: TRBJ2-3
size: NA
V: TRBV5-1
CDR3: CASSLAGQGKTDTQYF

J: TRBJ2-3
size: NA
V: TRBV19
CDR3: CASRSRGTDTQYF

J: TRBJ1-1
size: few
V: TRBV28
CDR3: CASSSYTGGNYAEAFF

J: TRBJ1-4
size: NA
V: TRBV7-9
CDR3: CASSPQEFRNEKLFF

J: TRBJ1-2
size: NA
V: TRBV28
CDR3: CATRRIGGYTF

J: TRBJ1-1
size: NA
V: TRBV4-2
CDR3: CASSQDAEAFF

J: TRBJ2-3
size: NA
V: TRBV24-1
CDR3: CATKAGGTDTQYF

J: TRBJ2-2
size: once
V: TRBV30
CDR3: CAWSPIRGRTGELFF

J: TRBJ1-3
size: NA
V: TRBV19
CDR3: CASSWGQADSGNTIYF

J: TRBJ2-7
size: NA
V: TRBV5-6
CDR3: CASSLRRDRVHEQYF

J: TRBJ1-4
size: few
V: TRBV6-5
CDR3: CASSPVRDNEKLFF

J: TRBJ2-1
size: NA
V: TRBV19
CDR3: CASSIQAGGPNEQFF

J: TRBJ1-1
size: once
V: TRBV5-1
CDR3: CASSLTGSNTEAFF

J: TRBJ2-1
size: NA
V: TRBV11-2
CDR3: CASSLAGTRSYNEQFF

J: TRBJ2-3
size: NA
V: TRBV4-1
CDR3: CASSQGPSHTQYF

J: TRBJ2-7
size: NA
V: TRBV21-1
CDR3: CASSTKGQVDEQYF

J: TRBJ1-5
size: few
V: TRBV5-4
CDR3: CASSLGGTGNNQPQHF

J: TRBJ2-7
size: NA
V: TRBV28
CDR3: CASRAGGRYEQYF